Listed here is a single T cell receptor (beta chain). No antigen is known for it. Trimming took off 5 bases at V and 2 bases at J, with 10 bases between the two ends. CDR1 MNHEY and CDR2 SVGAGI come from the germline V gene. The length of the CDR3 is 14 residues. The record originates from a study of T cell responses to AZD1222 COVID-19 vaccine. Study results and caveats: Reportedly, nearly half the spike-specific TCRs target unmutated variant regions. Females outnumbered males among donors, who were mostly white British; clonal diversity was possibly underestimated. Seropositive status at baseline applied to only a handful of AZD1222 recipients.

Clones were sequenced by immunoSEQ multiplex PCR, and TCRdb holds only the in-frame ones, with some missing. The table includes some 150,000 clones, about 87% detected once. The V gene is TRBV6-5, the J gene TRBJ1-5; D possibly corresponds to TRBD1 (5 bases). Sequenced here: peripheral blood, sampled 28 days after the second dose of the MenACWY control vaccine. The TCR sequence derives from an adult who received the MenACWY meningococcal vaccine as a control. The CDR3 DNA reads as TGTGCCAGCAGTCCGGGACGGGGCAATCAGCCCCAGCATTTT. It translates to CASSPGRGNQPQHF.